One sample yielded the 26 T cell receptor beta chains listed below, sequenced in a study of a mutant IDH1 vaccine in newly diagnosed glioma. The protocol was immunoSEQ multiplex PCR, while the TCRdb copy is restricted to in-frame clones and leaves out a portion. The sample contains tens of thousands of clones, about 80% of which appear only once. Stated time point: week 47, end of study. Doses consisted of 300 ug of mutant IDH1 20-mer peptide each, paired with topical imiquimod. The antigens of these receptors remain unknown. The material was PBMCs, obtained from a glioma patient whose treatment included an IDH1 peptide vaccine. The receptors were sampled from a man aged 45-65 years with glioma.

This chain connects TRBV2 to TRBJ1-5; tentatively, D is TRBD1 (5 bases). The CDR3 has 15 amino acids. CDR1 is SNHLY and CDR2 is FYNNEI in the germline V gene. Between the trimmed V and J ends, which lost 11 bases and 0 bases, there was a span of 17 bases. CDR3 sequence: CASTLAGLSNQPQHF. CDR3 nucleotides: TGTGCCTCCACATTGGCAGGGCTTAGCAATCAGCCCCAGCATTTT. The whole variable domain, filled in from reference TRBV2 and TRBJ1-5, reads EPEVTQTPSHQVTQMGQEVILRCVPISNHLYFYWYRQILGQKVEFLVSFYNNEISEKSEIFDDQFSVERPDGSNFTLKIRSTKLEDSAMYFCASTLAGLSNQPQHFGDGTRLSIL.

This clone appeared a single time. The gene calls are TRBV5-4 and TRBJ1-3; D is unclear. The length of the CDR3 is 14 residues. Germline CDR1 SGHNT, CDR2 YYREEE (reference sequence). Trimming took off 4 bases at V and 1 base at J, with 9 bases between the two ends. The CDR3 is CASSPTTSGNTIYF. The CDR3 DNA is TGTGCCAGCAGCCCCACAACTTCTGGAAACACCATATATTTT.

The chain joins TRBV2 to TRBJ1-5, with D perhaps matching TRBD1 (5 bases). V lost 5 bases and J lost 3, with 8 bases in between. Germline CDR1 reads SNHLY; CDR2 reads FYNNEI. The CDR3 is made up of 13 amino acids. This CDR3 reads CASSRQLNQPQHF. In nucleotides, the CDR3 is TGTGCCAGCAGTAGACAGCTCAATCAGCCCCAGCATTTT.

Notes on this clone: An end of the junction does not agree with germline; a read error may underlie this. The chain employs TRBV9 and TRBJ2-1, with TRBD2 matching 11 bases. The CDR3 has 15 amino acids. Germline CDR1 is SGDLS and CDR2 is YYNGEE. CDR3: CASTVAGGALDEQFF. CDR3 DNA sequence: TGTGCCAGCACCGTAGCGGGGGGGGCCTTGGATGAGCAGTTCTTC.

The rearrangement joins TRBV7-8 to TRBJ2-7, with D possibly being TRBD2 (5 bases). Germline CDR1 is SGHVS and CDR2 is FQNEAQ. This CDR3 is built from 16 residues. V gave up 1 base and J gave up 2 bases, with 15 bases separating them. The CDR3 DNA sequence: TGTGCCAGCAGCTTAGACGGGTCCTACGGGGCCTACGAGCAGTACTTC. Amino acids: CASSLDGSYGAYEQYF.

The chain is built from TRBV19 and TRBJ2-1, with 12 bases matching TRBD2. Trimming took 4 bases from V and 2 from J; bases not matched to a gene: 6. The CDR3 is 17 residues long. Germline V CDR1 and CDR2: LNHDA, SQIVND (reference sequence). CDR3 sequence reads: CASSRTSGMGPYNEQFF. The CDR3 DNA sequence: TGTGCCAGTAGTAGGACTAGCGGGATGGGGCCCTACAATGAGCAGTTCTTC. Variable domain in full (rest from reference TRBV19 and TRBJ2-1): DGGITQSPKYLFRKEGQNVTLSCEQNLNHDAMYWYRQDPGQGLRLIYYSQIVNDFQKGDIAEGYSVSREKKESFPLTVTSAQKNPTAFYLCASSRTSGMGPYNEQFFGPGTRLTVL.

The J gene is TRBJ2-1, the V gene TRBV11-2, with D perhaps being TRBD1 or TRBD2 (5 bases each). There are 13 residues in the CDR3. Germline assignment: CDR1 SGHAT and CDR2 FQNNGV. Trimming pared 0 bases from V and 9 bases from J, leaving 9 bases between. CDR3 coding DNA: TGTGCCAGCAGCTTAGAATTTGGGGGTGAGCAGTTCTTC. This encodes CASSLEFGGEQFF.

The CDR3 region has the DNA TGTGCCATCAGTGGGGGTGTGAGGCGGTCCTACAATGAGCAGTTCTTC. Amino acids: CAISGGVRRSYNEQFF. V and J are TRBV10-3 and TRBJ2-1; D not resolved. Trimming removed 4 bases at V and 1 base at J, with 14 bases between. The CDR3 length is 16 residues. CDR1 is ENHRY, CDR2 SYGVKD, per germline.

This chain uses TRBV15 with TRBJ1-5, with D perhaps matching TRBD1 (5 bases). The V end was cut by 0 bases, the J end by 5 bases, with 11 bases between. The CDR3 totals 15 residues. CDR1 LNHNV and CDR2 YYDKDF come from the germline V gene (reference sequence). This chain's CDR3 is CATSRDPARDQPQHF. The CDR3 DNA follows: TGTGCCACCAGCAGAGACCCCGCCAGGGATCAGCCCCAGCATTTT.

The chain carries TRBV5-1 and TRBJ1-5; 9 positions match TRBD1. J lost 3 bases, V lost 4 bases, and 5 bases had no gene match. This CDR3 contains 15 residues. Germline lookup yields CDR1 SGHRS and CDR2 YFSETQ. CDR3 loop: CASSAGQGINQPQHF. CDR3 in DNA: TGCGCCAGCAGCGCCGGACAGGGGATCAATCAGCCCCAGCATTTT.

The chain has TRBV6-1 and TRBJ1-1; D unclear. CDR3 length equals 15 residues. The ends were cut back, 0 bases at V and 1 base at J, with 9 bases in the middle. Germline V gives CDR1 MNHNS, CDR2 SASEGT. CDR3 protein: CASSEARPSNTEAFF. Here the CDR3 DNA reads TGTGCCAGCAGTGAAGCCCGACCGTCGAACACTGAAGCTTTCTTT.

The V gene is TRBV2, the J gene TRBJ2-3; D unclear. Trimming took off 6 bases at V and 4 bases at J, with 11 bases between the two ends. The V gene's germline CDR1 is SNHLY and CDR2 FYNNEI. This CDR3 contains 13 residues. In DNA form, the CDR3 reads TGTGCCAGCAGGTGGGTTGGCGCAGATACGCAGTATTTT. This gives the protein CASRWVGADTQYF.

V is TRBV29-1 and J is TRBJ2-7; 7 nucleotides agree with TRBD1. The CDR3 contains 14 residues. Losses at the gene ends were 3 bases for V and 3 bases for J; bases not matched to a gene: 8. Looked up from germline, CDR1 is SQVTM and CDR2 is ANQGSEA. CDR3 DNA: TGCAGCGTTGAGGGTGGGACAGAAGTCTACGAGCAGTACTTC. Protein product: CSVEGGTEVYEQYF.

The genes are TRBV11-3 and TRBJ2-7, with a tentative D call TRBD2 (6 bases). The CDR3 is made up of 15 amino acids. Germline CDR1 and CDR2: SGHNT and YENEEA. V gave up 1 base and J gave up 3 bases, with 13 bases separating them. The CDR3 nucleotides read TGTGCCAGCAGCTTAGTCGGGGGTAAAGGCTACGAGCAGTACTTC. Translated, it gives CASSLVGGKGYEQYF.

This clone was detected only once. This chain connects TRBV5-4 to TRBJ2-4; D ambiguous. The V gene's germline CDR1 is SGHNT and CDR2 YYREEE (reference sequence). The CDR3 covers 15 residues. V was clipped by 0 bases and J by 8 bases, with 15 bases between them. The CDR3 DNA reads TGTGCCAGCAGCTTGGATTTGGGCAGTACGGACATTCAGTACTTC. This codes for CASSLDLGSTDIQYF.

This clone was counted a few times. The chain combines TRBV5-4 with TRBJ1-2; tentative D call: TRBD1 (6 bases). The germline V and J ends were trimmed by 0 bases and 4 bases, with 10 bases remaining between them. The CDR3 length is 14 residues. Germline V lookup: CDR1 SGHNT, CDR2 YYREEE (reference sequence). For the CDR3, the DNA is TGTGCCAGCAGCTTGGTCGGGGGGCCCTATGGCTACACCTTC. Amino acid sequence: CASSLVGGPYGYTF.

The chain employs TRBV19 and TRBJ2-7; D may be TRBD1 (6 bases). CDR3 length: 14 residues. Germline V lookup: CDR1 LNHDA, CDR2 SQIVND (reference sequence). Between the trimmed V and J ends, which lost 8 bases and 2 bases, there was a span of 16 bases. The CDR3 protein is CASSPTGIAYEQYF. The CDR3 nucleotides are TGTGCCAGTTCCCCGACAGGCATCGCCTACGAGCAGTACTTC.

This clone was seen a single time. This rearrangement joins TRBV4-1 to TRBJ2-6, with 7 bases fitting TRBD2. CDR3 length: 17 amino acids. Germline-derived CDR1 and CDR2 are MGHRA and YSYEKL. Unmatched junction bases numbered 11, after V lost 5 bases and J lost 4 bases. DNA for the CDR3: TGCGCCAGCAGCAGATCGGCCGGACTAGGAGGGGCCAACGTCCTGACTTTC. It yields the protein CASSRSAGLGGANVLTF.

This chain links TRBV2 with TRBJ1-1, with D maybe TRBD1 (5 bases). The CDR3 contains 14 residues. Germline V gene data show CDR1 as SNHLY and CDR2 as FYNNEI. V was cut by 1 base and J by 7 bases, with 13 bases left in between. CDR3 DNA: TGTGCCAGCAGTGAAGGTGTTACAGGCATTGAAGCTTTCTTT. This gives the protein CASSEGVTGIEAFF.

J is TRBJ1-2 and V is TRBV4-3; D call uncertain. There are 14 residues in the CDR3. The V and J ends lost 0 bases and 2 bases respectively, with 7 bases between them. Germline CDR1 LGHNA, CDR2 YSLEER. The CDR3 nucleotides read TGCGCCAGCAGCCAAGAGGTAGGGAACTATGGCTACACCTTC. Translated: CASSQEVGNYGYTF.

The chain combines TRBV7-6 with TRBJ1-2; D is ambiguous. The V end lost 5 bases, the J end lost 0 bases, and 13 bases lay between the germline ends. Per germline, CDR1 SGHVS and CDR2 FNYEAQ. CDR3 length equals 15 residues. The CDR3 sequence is CASSEADGPNYGYTF. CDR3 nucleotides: TGTGCCAGCAGCGAAGCGGACGGCCCTAACTATGGCTACACCTTC. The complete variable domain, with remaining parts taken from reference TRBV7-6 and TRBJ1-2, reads GAGVSQSPRYKVTKRGQDVALRCDPISGHVSLYWYRQALGQGPEFLTYFNYEAQQDKSGLPNDRFSAERPEGSISTLTIQRTEQRDSAMYRCASSEADGPNYGYTFGSGTRLTVV.

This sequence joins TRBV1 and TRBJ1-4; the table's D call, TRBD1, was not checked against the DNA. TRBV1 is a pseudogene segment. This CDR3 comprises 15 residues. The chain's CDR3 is CTSSSGTGTNEKLFF. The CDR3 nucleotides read TGCACCAGCAGCTCCGGGACAGGGACTAATGAAAAACTGTTTTTT.

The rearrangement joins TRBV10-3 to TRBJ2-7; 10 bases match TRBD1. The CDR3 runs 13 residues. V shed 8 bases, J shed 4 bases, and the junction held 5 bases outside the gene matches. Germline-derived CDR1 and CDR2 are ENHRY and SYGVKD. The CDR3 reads CAIHPGQGYEQYF. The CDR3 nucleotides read TGTGCCATCCACCCGGGACAGGGGTACGAGCAGTACTTC.

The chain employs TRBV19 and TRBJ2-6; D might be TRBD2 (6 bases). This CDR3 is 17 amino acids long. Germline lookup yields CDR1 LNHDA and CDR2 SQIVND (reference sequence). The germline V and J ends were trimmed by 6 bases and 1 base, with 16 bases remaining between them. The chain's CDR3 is CASRETRRASGANVLTF. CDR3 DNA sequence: TGTGCCAGTAGGGAGACTAGAAGGGCTTCTGGGGCCAACGTCCTGACTTTC.

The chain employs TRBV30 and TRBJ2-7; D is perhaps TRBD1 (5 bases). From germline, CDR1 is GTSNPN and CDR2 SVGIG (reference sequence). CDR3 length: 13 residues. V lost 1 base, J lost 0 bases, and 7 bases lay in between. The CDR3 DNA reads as TGTGCCTGGAGTGGGCAGGGCTCCTACGAGCAGTACTTC. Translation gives CAWSGQGSYEQYF.

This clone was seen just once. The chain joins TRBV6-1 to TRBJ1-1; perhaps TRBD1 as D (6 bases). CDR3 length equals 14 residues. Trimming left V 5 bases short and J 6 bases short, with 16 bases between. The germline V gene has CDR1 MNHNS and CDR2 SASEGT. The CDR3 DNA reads TGTGCCAGCAGTACCGGGACACCCAACGCTGAAGCTTTCTTT. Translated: CASSTGTPNAEAFF.